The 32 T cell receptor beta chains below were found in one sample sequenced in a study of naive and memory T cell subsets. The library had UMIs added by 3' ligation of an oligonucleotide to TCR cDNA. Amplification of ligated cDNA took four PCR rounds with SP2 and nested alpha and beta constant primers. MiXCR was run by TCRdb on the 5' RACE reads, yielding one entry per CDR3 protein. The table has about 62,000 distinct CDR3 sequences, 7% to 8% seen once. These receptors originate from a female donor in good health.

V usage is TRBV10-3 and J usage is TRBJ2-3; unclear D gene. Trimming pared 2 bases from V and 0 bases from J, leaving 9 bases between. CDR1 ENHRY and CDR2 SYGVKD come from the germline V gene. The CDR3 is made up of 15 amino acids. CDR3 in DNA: TGTGCCATCAGTGAGGGCCAATACAGCACAGATACGCAGTATTTT. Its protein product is CAISEGQYSTDTQYF.

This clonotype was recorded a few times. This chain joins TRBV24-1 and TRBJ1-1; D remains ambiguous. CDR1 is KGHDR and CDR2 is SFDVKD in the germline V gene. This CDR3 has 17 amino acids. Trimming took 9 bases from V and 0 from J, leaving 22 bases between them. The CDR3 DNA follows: TGTGCCACCCGAAAACCGCCCGCGAGAGACATGAACACTGAAGCTTTCTTT. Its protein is CATRKPPARDMNTEAFF.

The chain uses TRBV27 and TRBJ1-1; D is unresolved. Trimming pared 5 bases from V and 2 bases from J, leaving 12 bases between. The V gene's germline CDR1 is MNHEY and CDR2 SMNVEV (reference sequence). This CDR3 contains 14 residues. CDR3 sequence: CASSIGGFNTEAFF. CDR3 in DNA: TGTGCCAGCAGTATTGGCGGATTTAACACTGAAGCTTTCTTT.

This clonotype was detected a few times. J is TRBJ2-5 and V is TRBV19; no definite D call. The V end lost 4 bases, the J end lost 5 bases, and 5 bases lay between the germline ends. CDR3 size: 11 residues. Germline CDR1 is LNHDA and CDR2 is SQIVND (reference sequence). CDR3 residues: CASSSGETQYF. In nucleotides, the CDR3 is TGTGCCAGTAGTAGCGGTGAGACCCAGTACTTC. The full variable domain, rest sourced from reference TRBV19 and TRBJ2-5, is DGGITQSPKYLFRKEGQNVTLSCEQNLNHDAMYWYRQDPGQGLRLIYYSQIVNDFQKGDIAEGYSVSREKKESFPLTVTSAQKNPTAFYLCASSSGETQYFGPGTRLLVL.

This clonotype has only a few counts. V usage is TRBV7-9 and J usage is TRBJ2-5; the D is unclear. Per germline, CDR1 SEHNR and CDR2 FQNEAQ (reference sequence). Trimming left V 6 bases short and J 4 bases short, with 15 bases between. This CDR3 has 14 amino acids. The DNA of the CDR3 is TGTGCCAGCAGGGAAGGTGGCAGTCCAGAGACCCAGTACTTC. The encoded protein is CASREGGSPETQYF.

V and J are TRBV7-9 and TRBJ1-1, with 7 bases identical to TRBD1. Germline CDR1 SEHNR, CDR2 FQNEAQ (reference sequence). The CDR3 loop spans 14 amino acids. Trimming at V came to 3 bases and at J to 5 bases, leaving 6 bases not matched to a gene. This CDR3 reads CASSFRDSLTEAFF. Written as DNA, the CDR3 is TGTGCCAGCAGCTTCCGGGACAGTCTAACTGAAGCTTTCTTT.

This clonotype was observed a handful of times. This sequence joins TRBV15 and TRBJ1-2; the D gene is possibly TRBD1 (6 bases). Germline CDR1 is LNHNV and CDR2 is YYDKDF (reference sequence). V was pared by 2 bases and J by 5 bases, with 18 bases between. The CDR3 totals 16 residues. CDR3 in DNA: TGTGCCACCAGCAGACCAATGACAGGCGATTATTATGGCTACACCTTC. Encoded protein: CATSRPMTGDYYGYTF.

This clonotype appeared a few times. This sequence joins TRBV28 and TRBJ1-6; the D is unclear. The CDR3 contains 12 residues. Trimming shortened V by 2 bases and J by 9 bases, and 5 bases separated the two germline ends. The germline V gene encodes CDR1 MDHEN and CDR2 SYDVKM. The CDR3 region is CASSLDRSPLHF. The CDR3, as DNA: TGTGCCAGCAGTTTAGATCGTTCACCCCTCCACTTT.

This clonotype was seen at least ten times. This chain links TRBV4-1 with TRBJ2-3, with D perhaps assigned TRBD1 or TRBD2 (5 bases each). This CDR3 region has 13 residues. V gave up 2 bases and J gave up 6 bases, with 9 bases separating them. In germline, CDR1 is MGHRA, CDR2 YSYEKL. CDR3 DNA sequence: TGCGCCAGCAGCCAACGAGAGGGGGATACGCAGTATTTT. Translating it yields CASSQREGDTQYF.

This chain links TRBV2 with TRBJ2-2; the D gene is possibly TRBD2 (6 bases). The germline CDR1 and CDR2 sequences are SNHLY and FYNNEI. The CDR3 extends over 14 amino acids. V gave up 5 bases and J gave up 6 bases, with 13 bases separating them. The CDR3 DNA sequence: TGTGCCAGCAGTCGCGGGATGACAGCCGGGGAGCTGTTTTTT. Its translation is CASSRGMTAGELFF. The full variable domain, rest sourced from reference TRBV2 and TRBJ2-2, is EPEVTQTPSHQVTQMGQEVILRCVPISNHLYFYWYRQILGQKVEFLVSFYNNEISEKSEIFDDQFSVERPDGSNFTLKIRSTKLEDSAMYFCASSRGMTAGELFFGEGSRLTVL.

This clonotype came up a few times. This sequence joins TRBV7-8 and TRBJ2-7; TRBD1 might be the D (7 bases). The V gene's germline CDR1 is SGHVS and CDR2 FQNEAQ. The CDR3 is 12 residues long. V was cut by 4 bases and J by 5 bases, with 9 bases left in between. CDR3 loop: CASSSGGHEQYF. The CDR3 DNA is TGTGCCAGCAGCTCAGGGGGGCACGAGCAGTACTTC.

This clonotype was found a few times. The CDR3 DNA reads as TGCAGTGCTCCCCTAACGGGACTAGCGGCCCTTAGGACCGGGGAGCTGTTTTTT. Amino acids: CSAPLTGLAALRTGELFF. The chain recombines TRBV20-1 with TRBJ2-2; TRBD2 aligns across 11 bases. CDR3 size: 18 residues. After removal of 5 bases from V and 5 bases from J, the junction contained 16 bases not matched to a gene. Looked up from germline, CDR1 is DFQATT and CDR2 is SNEGSKA (reference sequence).

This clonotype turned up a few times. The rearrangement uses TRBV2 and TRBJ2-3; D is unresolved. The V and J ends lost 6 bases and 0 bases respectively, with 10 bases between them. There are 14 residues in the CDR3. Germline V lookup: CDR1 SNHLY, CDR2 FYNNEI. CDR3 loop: CASRKMTSTDTQYF. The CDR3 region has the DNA TGTGCCAGCAGGAAGATGACTAGCACAGATACGCAGTATTTT.

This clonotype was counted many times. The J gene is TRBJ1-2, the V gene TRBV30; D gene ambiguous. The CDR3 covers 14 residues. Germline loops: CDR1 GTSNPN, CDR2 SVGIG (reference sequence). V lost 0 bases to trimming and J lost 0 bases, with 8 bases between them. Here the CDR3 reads CAWSVSDANYGYTF. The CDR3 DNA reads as TGTGCCTGGAGTGTTTCGGATGCTAACTATGGCTACACCTTC.

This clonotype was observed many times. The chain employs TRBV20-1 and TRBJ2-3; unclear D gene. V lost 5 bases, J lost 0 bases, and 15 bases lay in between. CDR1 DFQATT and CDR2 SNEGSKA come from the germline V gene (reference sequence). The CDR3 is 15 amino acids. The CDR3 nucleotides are TGCAGTGCTTCCACCCGGAAAGATAGCACAGATACGCAGTATTTT. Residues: CSASTRKDSTDTQYF.

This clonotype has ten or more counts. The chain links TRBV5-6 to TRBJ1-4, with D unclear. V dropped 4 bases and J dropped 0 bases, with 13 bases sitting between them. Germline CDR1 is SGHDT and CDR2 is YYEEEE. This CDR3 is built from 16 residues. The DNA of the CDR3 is TGTGCCAGCAGCCGATCAGGTTTCGCAACTAATGAAAAACTGTTTTTT. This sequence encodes CASSRSGFATNEKLFF.

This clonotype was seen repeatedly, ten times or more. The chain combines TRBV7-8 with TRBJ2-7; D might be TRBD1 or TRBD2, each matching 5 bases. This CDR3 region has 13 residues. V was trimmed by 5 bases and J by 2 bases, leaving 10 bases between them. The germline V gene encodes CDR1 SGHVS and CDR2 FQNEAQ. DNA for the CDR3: TGTGCCAGCAGCCGGGACCCCGCCTACGAGCAGTACTTC. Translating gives CASSRDPAYEQYF.

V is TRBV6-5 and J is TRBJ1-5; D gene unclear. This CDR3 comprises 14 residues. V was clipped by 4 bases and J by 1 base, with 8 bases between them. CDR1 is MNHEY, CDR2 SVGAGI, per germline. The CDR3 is CASSSSISNQPQHF. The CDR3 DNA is TGTGCCAGCAGTTCGTCCATAAGCAATCAGCCCCAGCATTTT.

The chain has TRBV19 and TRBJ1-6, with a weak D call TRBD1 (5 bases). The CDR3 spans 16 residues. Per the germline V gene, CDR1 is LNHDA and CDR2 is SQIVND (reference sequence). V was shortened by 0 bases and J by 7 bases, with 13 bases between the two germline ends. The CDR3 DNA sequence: TGTGCCAGTAGTATAGATCGTGGGGCCTTCAATTCACCCCTCCACTTT. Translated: CASSIDRGAFNSPLHF.

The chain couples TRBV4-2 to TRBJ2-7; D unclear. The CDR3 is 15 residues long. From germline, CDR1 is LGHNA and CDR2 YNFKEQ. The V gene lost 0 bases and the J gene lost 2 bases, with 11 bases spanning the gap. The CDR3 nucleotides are TGTGCCAGCAGCCAAGATTTGGGATCCACCTACGAGCAGTACTTC. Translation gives CASSQDLGSTYEQYF.

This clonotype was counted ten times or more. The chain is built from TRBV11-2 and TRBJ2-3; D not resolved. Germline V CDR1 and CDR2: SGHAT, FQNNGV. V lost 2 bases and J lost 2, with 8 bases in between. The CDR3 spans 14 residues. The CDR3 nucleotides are TGTGCCAGCAGCTTATGGCAGAACACAGATACGCAGTATTTT. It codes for CASSLWQNTDTQYF.

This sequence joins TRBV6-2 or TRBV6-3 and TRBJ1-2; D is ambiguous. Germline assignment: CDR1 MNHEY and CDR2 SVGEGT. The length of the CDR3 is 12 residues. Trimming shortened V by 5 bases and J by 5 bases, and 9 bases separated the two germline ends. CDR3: CASSPSTYGYTF. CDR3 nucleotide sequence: TGTGCCAGCAGTCCCAGTACTTATGGCTACACCTTC.

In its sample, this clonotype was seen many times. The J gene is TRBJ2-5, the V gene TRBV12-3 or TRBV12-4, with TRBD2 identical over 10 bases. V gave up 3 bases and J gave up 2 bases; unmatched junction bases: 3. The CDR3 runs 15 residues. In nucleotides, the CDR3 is TGTGCCAGCAGTTTTCTAGCGGGGGCGCAAGAGACCCAGTACTTC. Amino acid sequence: CASSFLAGAQETQYF.

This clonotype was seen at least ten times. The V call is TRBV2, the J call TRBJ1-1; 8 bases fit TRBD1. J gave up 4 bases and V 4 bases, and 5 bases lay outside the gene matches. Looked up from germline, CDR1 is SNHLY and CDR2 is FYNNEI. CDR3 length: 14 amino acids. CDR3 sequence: CASSAGTGSTEAFF. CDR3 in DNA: TGTGCCAGCAGTGCCGGGACAGGAAGCACTGAAGCTTTCTTT.

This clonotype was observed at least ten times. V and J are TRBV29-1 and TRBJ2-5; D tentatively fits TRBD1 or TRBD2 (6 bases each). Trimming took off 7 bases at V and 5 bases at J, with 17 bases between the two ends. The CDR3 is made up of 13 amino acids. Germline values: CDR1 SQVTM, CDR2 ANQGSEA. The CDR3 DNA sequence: TGCAGCGCTCAAACCGGAGGGGGGGAGACCCAGTACTTC. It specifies CSAQTGGGETQYF.

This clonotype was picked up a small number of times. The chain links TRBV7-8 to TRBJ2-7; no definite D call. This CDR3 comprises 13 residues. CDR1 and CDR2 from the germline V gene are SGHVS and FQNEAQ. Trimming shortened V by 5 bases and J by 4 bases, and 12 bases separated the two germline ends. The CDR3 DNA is TGTGCCAGCAGCCTACGGACCGGATACGAGCAGTACTTC. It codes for CASSLRTGYEQYF.

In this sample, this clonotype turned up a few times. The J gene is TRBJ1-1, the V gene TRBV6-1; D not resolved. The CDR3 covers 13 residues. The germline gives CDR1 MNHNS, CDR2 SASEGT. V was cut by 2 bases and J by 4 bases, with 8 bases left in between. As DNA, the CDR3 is TGTGCCAGCAGTGAAATTGTGGGCACTGAAGCTTTCTTT. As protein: CASSEIVGTEAFF.

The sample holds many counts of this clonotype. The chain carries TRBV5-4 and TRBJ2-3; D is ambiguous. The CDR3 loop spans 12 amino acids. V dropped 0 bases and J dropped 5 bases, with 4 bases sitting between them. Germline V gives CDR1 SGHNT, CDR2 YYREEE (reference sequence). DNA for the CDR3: TGTGCCAGCAGCTTGGGAGGAGATACGCAGTATTTT. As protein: CASSLGGDTQYF. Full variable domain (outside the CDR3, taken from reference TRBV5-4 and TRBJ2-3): ETGVTQSPTHLIKTRGQQVTLRCSSQSGHNTVSWYQQALGQGPQFIFQYYREEENGRGNFPPRFSGLQFPNYSSELNVNALELDDSALYLCASSLGGDTQYFGPGTRLTVL.

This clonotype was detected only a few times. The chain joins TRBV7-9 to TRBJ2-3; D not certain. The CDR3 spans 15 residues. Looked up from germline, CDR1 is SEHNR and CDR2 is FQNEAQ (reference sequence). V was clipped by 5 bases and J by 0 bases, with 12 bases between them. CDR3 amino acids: CASSQTELSTDTQYF. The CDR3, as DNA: TGTGCCAGCAGCCAAACAGAACTTAGCACAGATACGCAGTATTTT.

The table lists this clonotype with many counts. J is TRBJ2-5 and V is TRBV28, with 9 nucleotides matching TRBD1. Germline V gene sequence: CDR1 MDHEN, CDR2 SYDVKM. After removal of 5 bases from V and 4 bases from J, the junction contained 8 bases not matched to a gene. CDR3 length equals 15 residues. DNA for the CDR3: TGTGCCAGCAGTCCCCTGACAGGGGGTTCAGAGACCCAGTACTTC. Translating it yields CASSPLTGGSETQYF. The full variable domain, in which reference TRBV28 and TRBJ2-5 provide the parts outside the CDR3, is DVKVTQSSRYLVKRTGEKVFLECVQDMDHENMFWYRQDPGLGLRLIYFSYDVKMKEKGDIPEGYSVSREKKERFSLILESASTNQTSMYLCASSPLTGGSETQYFGPGTRLLVL.

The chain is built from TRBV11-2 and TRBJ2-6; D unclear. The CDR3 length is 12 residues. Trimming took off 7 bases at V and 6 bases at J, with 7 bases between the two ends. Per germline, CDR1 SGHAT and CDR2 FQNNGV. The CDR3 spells CASKPPANVLTF. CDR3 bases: TGTGCCAGCAAACCACCGGCCAACGTCCTGACTTTC.

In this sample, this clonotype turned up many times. CDR3 sequence: CASSYSDPPDTEAFF. In DNA form, the CDR3 reads TGTGCCAGCAGTTACTCTGACCCCCCGGACACTGAAGCTTTCTTT. The J gene is TRBJ1-1, the V gene TRBV6-2 or TRBV6-3; no reliable D call. Germline CDR1 is MNHEY and CDR2 is SVGEGT. The CDR3 covers 15 residues. Deletions cut 0 bases from V and 3 bases from J, with 11 bases between.